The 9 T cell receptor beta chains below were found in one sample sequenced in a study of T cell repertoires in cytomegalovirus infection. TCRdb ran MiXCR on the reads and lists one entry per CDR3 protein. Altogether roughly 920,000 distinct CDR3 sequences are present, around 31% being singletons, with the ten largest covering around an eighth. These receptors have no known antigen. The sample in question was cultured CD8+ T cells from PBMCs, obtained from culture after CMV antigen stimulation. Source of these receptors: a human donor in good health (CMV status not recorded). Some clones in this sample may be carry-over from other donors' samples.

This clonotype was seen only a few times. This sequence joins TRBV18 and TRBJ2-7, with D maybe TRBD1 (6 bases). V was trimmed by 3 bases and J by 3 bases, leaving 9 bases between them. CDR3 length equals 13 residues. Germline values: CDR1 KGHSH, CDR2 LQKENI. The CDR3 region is CASSPWDNYEQYF. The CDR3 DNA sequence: TGTGCCAGCTCACCGTGGGACAACTACGAGCAGTACTTC.

For the CDR3, the DNA is TGTGCCAGCAGCGTGACAGCGCAAGAGACCCAGTACTTC. It encodes CASSVTAQETQYF. The chain employs TRBV9 and TRBJ2-5; D is possibly TRBD1 (5 bases). CDR3 size: 13 residues. Germline V gives CDR1 SGDLS, CDR2 YYNGEE. V gave up 2 bases and J gave up 2 bases, with 7 bases separating them.

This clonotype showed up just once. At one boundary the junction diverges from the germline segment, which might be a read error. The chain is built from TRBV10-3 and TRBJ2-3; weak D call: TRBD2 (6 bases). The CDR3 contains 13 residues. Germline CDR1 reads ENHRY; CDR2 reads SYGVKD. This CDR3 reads CAIIDHRRGTLYF. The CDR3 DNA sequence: TGTGCCATCATCGATCACCGGCGGGGTACGCTGTATTTT.

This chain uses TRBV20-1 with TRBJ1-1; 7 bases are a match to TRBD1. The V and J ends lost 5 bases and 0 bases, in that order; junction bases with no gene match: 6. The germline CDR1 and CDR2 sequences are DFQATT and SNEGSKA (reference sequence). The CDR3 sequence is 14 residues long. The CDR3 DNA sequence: TGCAGTGCTCGGGACAGACACATGAACACTGAAGCTTTCTTT. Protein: CSARDRHMNTEAFF.

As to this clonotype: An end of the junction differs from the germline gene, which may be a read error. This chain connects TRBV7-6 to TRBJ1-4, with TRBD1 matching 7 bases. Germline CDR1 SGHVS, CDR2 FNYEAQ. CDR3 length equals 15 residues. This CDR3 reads CASSPGDRSNEKLFF. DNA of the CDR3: TGTGCTAGCAGCCCGGGGGACAGAAGTAATGAAAAACTGTTTTTT. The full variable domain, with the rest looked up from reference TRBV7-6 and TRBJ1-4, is GAGVSQSPRYKVTKRGQDVALRCDPISGHVSLYWYRQALGQGPEFLTYFNYEAQQDKSGLPNDRFSAERPEGSISTLTIQRTEQRDSAMYRCASSPGDRSNEKLFFGSGTQLSVL.

CDR3 DNA sequence: TGTGCCAGCAGCCAGACTTACAGGGGACACGAGCAGTACTTC. Translating it yields CASSQTYRGHEQYF. The gene calls are TRBV3-1 and TRBJ2-7; 7 bases agree with TRBD1. The V and J ends lost 3 bases and 5 bases, in that order; junction bases with no gene match: 7. CDR1 is LGHDT and CDR2 is YNNKEL in the germline V gene (reference sequence). CDR3 length: 14 amino acids.

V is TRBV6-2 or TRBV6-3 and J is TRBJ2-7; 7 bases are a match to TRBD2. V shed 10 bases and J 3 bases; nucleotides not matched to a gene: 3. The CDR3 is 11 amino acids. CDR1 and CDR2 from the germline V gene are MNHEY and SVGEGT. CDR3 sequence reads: CANSGVYEQYV. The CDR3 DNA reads TGTGCCAACAGCGGGGTCTACGAGCAGTACGTC.

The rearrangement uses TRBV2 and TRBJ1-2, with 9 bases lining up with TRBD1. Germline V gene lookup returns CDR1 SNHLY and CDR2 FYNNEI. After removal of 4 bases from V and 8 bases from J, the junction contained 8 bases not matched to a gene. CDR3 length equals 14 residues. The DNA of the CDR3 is TGTGCCAGCAGTGGCGGACAGGGGATTTACGGCTACACCTTC. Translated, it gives CASSGGQGIYGYTF.

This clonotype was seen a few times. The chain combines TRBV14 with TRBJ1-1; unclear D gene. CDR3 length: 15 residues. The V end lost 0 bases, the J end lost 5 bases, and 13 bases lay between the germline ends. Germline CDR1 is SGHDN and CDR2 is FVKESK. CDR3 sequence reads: CASSQEHVGSTEAFF. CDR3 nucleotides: TGTGCCAGCAGCCAAGAACATGTGGGGTCTACTGAAGCTTTCTTT.